The TCR beta chain under discussion was sequenced for a study of OX40 agonist ivuxolimab in advanced cancers. Germline assignment: CDR1 SGDLS and CDR2 YYNGEE. The ends lost 3 bases at V and 4 bases at J; junction bases unmatched: 7. CDR3 length: 15 residues. This clone was counted a single time. The data were produced by immunoSEQ multiplex PCR, yet TCRdb's version contains in-frame clones alone and is incomplete. The top ten hold over 5% of the sample, which has some 86,000 clones, around 84% seen once. The sequence came from an adult with an advanced solid tumor such as melanoma, head and neck, liver or kidney cancer. This sample comprised CD4+ or CD8+ T cells sorted from blood, obtained in a trial of the OX40 agonist ivuxolimab. The chain uses TRBV9 and TRBJ2-3; TRBD2 matches 8 bases. Written as DNA, the CDR3 is TGTGCCAGCAGCGCCCTAGCGGGTCAATCAGATACGCAGTATTTT. Its protein is CASSALAGQSDTQYF. Full variable domain (outside the CDR3, taken from reference TRBV9 and TRBJ2-3): DSGVTQTPKHLITATGQRVTLRCSPRSGDLSVYWYQQSLDQGLQFLIQYYNGEERAKGNILERFSAQQFPDLHSELNLSSLELGDSALYFCASSALAGQSDTQYFGPGTRLTVL.